This is a list of T cell receptor beta chains from one sample in a study of cytomegalovirus exposure and HLA in healthy donors. This table comes from immunoSEQ multiplex PCR, and its TCRdb copy is limited to in-frame clones, with some not included. This table holds about 40,000 clones. The sequenced sample consisted of PBMCs. The origin of the receptors is a woman in her twenties or thirties in good health and CMV-seronegative. CDR3s include the opening cysteine and the closing phenylalanine or tryptophan. The D gene is left open where the match is weak.

v_gene	j_gene	d_gene	CDR3aa	CDR3nt
TRBV30	TRBJ2-3	-	CAWSVPAAFDKQYF	TGTGCCTGGAGTGTACCGGCGGCCTTCGATAAGCAGTATTTT
TRBV20-1	TRBJ2-7	-	CSASGVYGQYF	TGCAGTGCTAGCGGGGTTTACGGGCAGTACTTC
TRBV4-2	TRBJ1-2	TRBD1	CASSQVGQGVGGYTF	TGTGCCAGCAGCCAAGTGGGACAGGGAGTAGGTGGCTACACCTTC
TRBV6-5	TRBJ2-7	-	CASSGRGSSEQYF	TGTGCCAGCAGTGGGAGAGGGTCGTCCGAGCAGTACTTC
TRBV9	TRBJ1-1	-	CASSGTGFGEAFF	TGTGCCAGCAGCGGAACAGGGTTCGGTGAAGCTTTCTTT
TRBV28	TRBJ1-1	-	CASSLSGRVGTEAFF	TGTGCCAGCAGTTTATCTGGCAGGGTGGGGACTGAAGCTTTCTTT
TRBV19	TRBJ2-6	-	CASLGLSSGANVLTF	TGTGCCAGCCTGGGCCTTAGCTCTGGGGCCAACGTCCTGACTTTC
TRBV5-6	TRBJ2-7	-	CASSLGTYEQYF	TGTGCCAGCAGCTTGGGGACATACGAGCAGTACTTC
TRBV4-2	TRBJ2-7	-	CASSHGRDRASGSYEQYF	TGTGCCAGCAGCCATGGTAGGGACAGGGCTAGCGGGAGCTACGAGCAGTACTTC
TRBV5-4	TRBJ2-2	TRBD2	CASSLTSGGDTGELFF	TGTGCCAGCAGCCTGACTAGCGGGGGGGACACCGGGGAGCTGTTTTTT
TRBV5-6	TRBJ2-3	TRBD1	CASSDGQGGDTQYF	TGTGCCAGCAGCGACGGACAGGGAGGAGATACGCAGTATTTT
TRBV6-1	TRBJ2-7	-	CATTGGRYEQYF	TGTGCCACCACGGGTGGCCGCTACGAGCAGTACTTC
TRBV6-5	TRBJ2-7	-	CASSYMEGSYEQYF	TGTGCCAGCAGTTACATGGAGGGTTCATACGAGCAGTACTTC
TRBV6-5	TRBJ1-3	-	CASSPRERTGNTIYF	TGTGCCAGCAGCCCCAGGGAACGAACTGGAAACACCATATATTTT
TRBV18	TRBJ2-7	TRBD2	CASSPRLAGKGIDYEQYF	TGTGCCAGCTCACCAAGACTAGCGGGAAAGGGTATAGACTACGAGCAGTACTTC
TRBV30	TRBJ2-5	TRBD2	CAWSPGLAGEKETQYF	TGTGCCTGGAGCCCGGGACTAGCGGGAGAGAAAGAGACCCAGTACTTC
TRBV29-1	TRBJ2-7	-	CSVEGQRDEQYF	TGCAGCGTTGAAGGACAGCGGGACGAGCAGTACTTC
TRBV18	TRBJ1-1	-	CASSPQQGTEAFF	TGTGCCAGCTCACCGCAACAGGGCACTGAAGCTTTCTTT
TRBV10-1	TRBJ2-1	-	CASSGSSYNEQFF	TGCGCCAGCAGTGGTAGCTCCTACAATGAGCAGTTCTTC
TRBV5-1	TRBJ2-3	-	CASREGDTQYF	TGCGCCAGCAGAGAGGGTGATACGCAGTATTTT
TRBV11-1	TRBJ1-4	TRBD1	CASTQGANEKLFF	TGTGCCAGCACGCAGGGGGCCAATGAAAAACTGTTTTTT
TRBV5-1	TRBJ2-7	-	CASSLEREQYF	TGCGCCAGCAGCTTGGAGCGCGAGCAGTACTTC
TRBV25-1	TRBJ2-7	-	CASSRTGTRNEQYF	TGTGCCAGCAGCCGAACTGGGACAAGGAACGAGCAGTACTTC
TRBV9	TRBJ1-2	-	CASSVGSATMFGYTF	TGTGCCAGCAGCGTAGGTTCTGCTACTATGTTTGGCTACACCTTC
TRBV4-1	TRBJ2-7	TRBD2	CASSPITGGNGYEQYF	TGCGCCAGCAGCCCTATCACGGGGGGGAATGGATACGAGCAGTACTTC
TRBV30	TRBJ2-2	-	CAWSVLLSHNTGELFF	TGTGCCTGGAGTGTCTTATTAAGCCACAACACCGGGGAGCTGTTTTTT
TRBV19	TRBJ1-5	TRBD1	CASKETGRDQPQHF	TGTGCCAGTAAGGAGACAGGGAGAGATCAGCCCCAGCATTTT
TRBV4-1	TRBJ1-2	-	CASSQVSQSHRENGYTF	TGCGCCAGCAGCCAAGTATCCCAATCCCACAGGGAAAATGGCTACACCTTC
TRBV15	TRBJ2-3	-	CATSRGGITDTQYF	TGTGCCACCAGCAGAGGAGGGATAACAGATACGCAGTATTTT